The count of the clone carrying this T cell receptor (beta chain) is one. Trimming removed 6 bases from V and 2 bases from J; junction bases left unmatched: 12. This CDR3 comprises 16 residues. The V gene's germline CDR1 is MDHEN and CDR2 SYDVKM. The sample originates from a study of blood T cell repertoires in COVID-19. Study summary: T cells, B-cell-depleted T cells, or PBMCs provided the cDNA or gDNA that served as material.

In the original processing: Estimated nucleated cell counts came from reference gene primer amplification. The table came from immunoSEQ multiplex PCR; TCRdb's copy has only in-frame clones and leaves some out. That table gives V, J and clone size, and the DNA gave D and trimming. The data contain fewer than 25,000 clones, 80% to 90% of them singletons. The specimen was peripheral blood. The TCR was taken from a man between 65 and 85 years old with acute or convalescent COVID-19. This chain uses TRBV28 with TRBJ1-2; TRBD1 matches at 7 bases. CDR3 in amino acids: CASRSNTGELNYGYTF. In DNA, the CDR3 is TGTGCCAGCAGGTCGAACACAGGGGAACTCAACTATGGCTACACCTTC.